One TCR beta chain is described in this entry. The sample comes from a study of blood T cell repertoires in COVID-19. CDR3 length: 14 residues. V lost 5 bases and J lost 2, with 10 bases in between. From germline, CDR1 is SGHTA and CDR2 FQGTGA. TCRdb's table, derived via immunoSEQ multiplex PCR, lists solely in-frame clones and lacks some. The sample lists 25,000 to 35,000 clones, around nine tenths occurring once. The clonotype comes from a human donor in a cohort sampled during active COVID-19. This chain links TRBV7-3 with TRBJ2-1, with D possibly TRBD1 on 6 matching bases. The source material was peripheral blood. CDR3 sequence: CASSPGDAYNEQFF. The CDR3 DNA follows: TGTGCCAGCAGCCCAGGGGACGCCTACAATGAGCAGTTCTTC. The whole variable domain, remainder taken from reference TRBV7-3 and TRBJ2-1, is GAGVSQTPSNKVTEKGKYVELRCDPISGHTALYWYRQSLGQGPEFLIYFQGTGAADDSGLPNDRFFAVRPEGSVSTLKIQRTERGDSAVYLCASSPGDAYNEQFFGPGTRLTVL.